This entry lists 29 T cell receptor beta chains sequenced from one sample in a study of blood T cell repertoires in COVID-19. The data were produced by immunoSEQ multiplex PCR, yet TCRdb's version contains in-frame clones alone and is incomplete. Of 70,000 to 100,000 clones listed, just over 85% are singletons. The specimen sequenced was peripheral blood. Receptor source: a human donor in a cohort sampled during active COVID-19.

The chain joins TRBV19 to TRBJ1-4; TRBD1 matches at 7 bases. The CDR3 is 16 amino acids. Germline CDR1 reads LNHDA; CDR2 reads SQIVND (reference sequence). The junction had 7 bases not matched to a gene; V was cut back by 6 bases and J by 0 bases. CDR3 residues: CASSPTGAATNEKLFF. In DNA, the CDR3 is TGTGCCAGTAGCCCAACAGGGGCTGCAACTAATGAAAAACTGTTTTTT.

The chain joins TRBV10-1 to TRBJ2-4, with D perhaps TRBD1 or TRBD2 (6 bases each). V lost 6 bases to trimming and J lost 1 base, with 25 bases between them. The germline gives CDR1 WNHNN, CDR2 SYGVQD (reference sequence). This CDR3 spans 19 amino acids. This CDR3 reads CASREGQGWVNAAKNIQYF. CDR3 DNA sequence: TGCGCCAGCAGGGAGGGGCAGGGGTGGGTTAATGCGGCCAAAAACATTCAGTACTTC.

The chain recombines TRBV10-3 with TRBJ2-7; D is perhaps TRBD1 (6 bases). Germline CDR1 and CDR2: ENHRY and SYGVKD. Trimming shortened V by 6 bases and J by 6 bases, and 15 bases separated the two germline ends. The CDR3 contains 13 residues. DNA for the CDR3: TGTGCCATCAGCGTCCAGGGGCAAAGCGAGCAGTACTTC. It encodes CAISVQGQSEQYF.

The chain couples TRBV28 to TRBJ1-1; TRBD1 aligns across 8 bases. Germline values: CDR1 MDHEN, CDR2 SYDVKM. The CDR3 is made up of 16 amino acids. The ends lost 3 bases at V and 5 bases at J; junction bases unmatched: 11. CDR3 coding DNA: TGTGCCAGCAGTTTGTGGCAGGGGGCCGTTTGGACTGAAGCTTTCTTT. This translates into CASSLWQGAVWTEAFF.

This clone has a single count. This chain uses TRBV12-3 or TRBV12-4 with TRBJ2-3, with D possibly matching TRBD2 (5 bases). This CDR3 region has 12 residues. V was clipped by 5 bases and J by 6 bases, with 9 bases between them. Here the CDR3 reads CASSRGSDTQYF. The CDR3 nucleotides read TGTGCCAGCAGTCGGGGAAGTGATACGCAGTATTTT.

This chain joins TRBV4-1 and TRBJ2-7; 10 bases map to TRBD2. CDR1 and CDR2 (germline): MGHRA, YSYEKL. V lost 1 base, J lost 2 bases, and 5 bases stayed unmatched. CDR3 length: 16 residues. CDR3 sequence (DNA): TGCGCCAGCAGCCAAGCACTAAGCGGGAGGGCCTACGAGCAGTACTTC. Protein product: CASSQALSGRAYEQYF.

This rearrangement joins TRBV24-1 to TRBJ2-5; possibly TRBD2 for D (5 bases). CDR1 and CDR2 (germline): KGHDR, SFDVKD. The CDR3 covers 13 residues. V was shortened by 6 bases and J by 2 bases, with 9 bases between the two germline ends. CDR3 bases: TGTGCCACCAGTCGGGGTGCTCAAGAGACCCAGTACTTC. Its translation: CATSRGAQETQYF.

The gene calls are TRBV18 and TRBJ2-5; 9 bases align to TRBD1. The CDR3 is made up of 16 amino acids. V shed 5 bases, J shed 5 bases, and the junction held 12 bases outside the gene matches. CDR1 and CDR2 from the germline V gene are KGHSH and LQKENI. The CDR3 reads CASSSKRTGAGETQYF. The CDR3 DNA is TGTGCCAGCTCATCAAAGAGGACAGGGGCAGGGGAGACCCAGTACTTC.

The chain carries TRBV7-3 and TRBJ2-3; 14 nucleotides line up with TRBD2. The CDR3 is 17 amino acids. J gave up 4 bases and V 4 bases, and 7 bases lay outside the gene matches. Germline CDR1 and CDR2: SGHTA and FQGTGA. As DNA, the CDR3 is TGTGCCAGCAGCTCCCTATCGACTAGCGGGGGGGCAGATACGCAGTATTTT. Translation gives CASSSLSTSGGADTQYF. The full variable domain, with the rest looked up from reference TRBV7-3 and TRBJ2-3, is GAGVSQTPSNKVTEKGKYVELRCDPISGHTALYWYRQSLGQGPEFLIYFQGTGAADDSGLPNDRFFAVRPEGSVSTLKIQRTERGDSAVYLCASSSLSTSGGADTQYFGPGTRLTVL.

The chain recombines TRBV7-6 with TRBJ2-7; 13 bases match TRBD2. V lost 5 bases to trimming and J lost 7 bases; unmatched junction nucleotides: 8. Germline V gene sequence: CDR1 SGHVS, CDR2 FNYEAQ. This CDR3 comprises 15 residues. The CDR3 DNA sequence: TGTGCCAGCAGCGAACTAGCGGGGGGGCCTGGGGAGCAGTACTTC. Translating it yields CASSELAGGPGEQYF.

CDR3 protein: CASSSQGAEGDQPQHF. The CDR3 bases are TGTGCCAGCAGTTCACAGGGGGCAGAGGGAGATCAGCCCCAGCATTTT. J is TRBJ1-5 and V is TRBV7-3; 9 bases match TRBD1. The germline CDR1 and CDR2 sequences are SGHTA and FQGTGA. CDR3 size: 16 residues. V shed 6 bases and J 5 bases; nucleotides not matched to a gene: 11.

The J gene is TRBJ1-6, the V gene TRBV7-2; D gene unclear. The CDR3 loop spans 14 amino acids. Germline V gene sequence: CDR1 SGHTA, CDR2 FQGNSA. The V end lost 1 base, the J end lost 10 bases, and 11 bases lay between the germline ends. The CDR3 sequence is CASSLERTRSPLHF. The CDR3 nucleotides are TGTGCCAGCAGCTTAGAACGTACCAGATCACCCCTCCACTTT. Looking up the rest from reference TRBV7-2 and TRBJ1-6 gives the full variable domain: GAGVSQSPSNKVTEKGKDVELRCDPISGHTALYWYRQSLGQGLEFLIYFQGNSAPDKSGLPSDRFSAERTGGSVSTLTIQRTQQEDSAVYLCASSLERTRSPLHFGNGTRLTVT.

This chain joins TRBV11-3 and TRBJ2-5, with a possible D match to TRBD2 (5 bases). The V gene's germline CDR1 is SGHNT and CDR2 YENEEA. The CDR3 extends over 13 amino acids. The germline V and J ends were trimmed by 5 bases and 5 bases, with 12 bases remaining between them. The CDR3 region is CASSGGLMETQYF. The CDR3 DNA sequence: TGTGCCAGCAGCGGCGGGCTAATGGAGACCCAGTACTTC. Complete variable domain (other parts from reference TRBV11-3 and TRBJ2-5): EAGVVQSPRYKIIEKKQPVAFWCNPISGHNTLYWYLQNLGQGPELLIRYENEEAVDDSQLPKDRFSAERLKGVDSTLKIQPAELGDSAVYLCASSGGLMETQYFGPGTRLLVL.

V gene TRBV9 combines with J gene TRBJ2-3; D perhaps matches TRBD2 (5 bases). Looked up from germline, CDR1 is SGDLS and CDR2 is YYNGEE. CDR3 length equals 15 residues. Trimming took off 2 bases at V and 0 bases at J, with 10 bases between the two ends. CDR3 sequence (DNA): TGTGCCAGCAGCGTGGACGGGATTAGCACAGATACGCAGTATTTT. This gives the protein CASSVDGISTDTQYF.

This chain links TRBV7-2 with TRBJ2-1; 9 bases match TRBD2. The V gene's germline CDR1 is SGHTA and CDR2 FQGNSA. The CDR3 loop spans 15 amino acids. Germline trimming cut 5 bases from V and 4 bases from J; bases unmatched to any gene: 6. The CDR3 DNA follows: TGTGCCAGCAGCCCTAGCGGGGTTTATTACAATGAGCAGTTCTTC. This sequence encodes CASSPSGVYYNEQFF.

Remarks on this clone: One end of the junction varies from germline; a read error may be responsible. The rearrangement uses TRBV3-1 (or the pseudogene TRBV3-2) and TRBJ2-3, with 10 bases aligning to TRBD2. This CDR3 spans 12 amino acids. In germline, CDR1 is LGHDT, CDR2 YNNKEL (reference sequence). The DNA of the CDR3 is TGTGCCAGCAGTTTTCTAGCGGGGGATGTGTTTTTT. Its translation is CASSFLAGDVFF.

The chain uses TRBV27 and TRBJ1-2, with TRBD1 matching 7 bases. CDR1 MNHEY and CDR2 SMNVEV come from the germline V gene (reference sequence). The J segment lost 7 bases and the V segment lost 4 bases, leaving 6 bases of the junction unmatched. The CDR3 is 13 amino acids. CDR3 sequence (DNA): TGTGCCAGCAGTTCCCGACAGGGTGGTGGCTACACCTTC. Protein product: CASSSRQGGGYTF.

This clone was recorded only once. The chain joins TRBV4-3 to TRBJ2-7, with a weak D call TRBD1 (5 bases). The CDR3 is 14 residues long. In germline, CDR1 is LGHNA, CDR2 YSLEER. V lost 5 bases, J lost 0 bases, and 11 bases lay in between. In DNA form, the CDR3 reads TGCGCCAGCAGCTTCCAAAGGGGCTCCTACGAGCAGTACTTC. Protein product: CASSFQRGSYEQYF.

This clone is a singleton in its sample. The V and J genes are TRBV2 and TRBJ1-2; D uncertain. CDR3 size: 13 residues. CDR1 and CDR2 from the germline V gene are SNHLY and FYNNEI. Trimming cost V 1 base and J 4 bases, with 7 bases left between them. CDR3 in amino acids: CASSEGAGYGYTF. In nucleotides, the CDR3 is TGTGCCAGCAGTGAAGGGGCAGGCTATGGCTACACCTTC.

V usage is TRBV2 and J usage is TRBJ2-3; 12 positions agree with TRBD2. Germline trimming cut 3 bases from V and 6 bases from J; bases unmatched to any gene: 4. Germline-derived CDR1 and CDR2 are SNHLY and FYNNEI. The CDR3 loop spans 15 amino acids. This CDR3 is CASSDRLAGGDTQYF. CDR3 coding DNA: TGTGCCAGCAGTGATAGGCTAGCGGGGGGGGATACGCAGTATTTT. The variable domain in full, with the rest retrieved from reference TRBV2 and TRBJ2-3, is EPEVTQTPSHQVTQMGQEVILRCVPISNHLYFYWYRQILGQKVEFLVSFYNNEISEKSEIFDDQFSVERPDGSNFTLKIRSTKLEDSAMYFCASSDRLAGGDTQYFGPGTRLTVL.

CDR3 in amino acids: CASSLVGTNKNIQYF. The CDR3 coding sequence is TGTGCCAGCAGCTTAGTTGGGACTAATAAAAACATTCAGTACTTC. The gene calls are TRBV7-2 and TRBJ2-4; 7 bases line up with TRBD2. V dropped 1 base and J dropped 4; count of bases not matched to a gene: 4. The CDR3 loop spans 15 amino acids. Germline CDR1 SGHTA, CDR2 FQGNSA.

The chain recombines TRBV5-1 with TRBJ2-7, with TRBD2 identical over 8 bases. CDR1 is SGHRS and CDR2 is YFSETQ in the germline V gene. Losses at the gene ends were 4 bases for V and 7 bases for J; bases not matched to a gene: 13. The CDR3 runs to 15 residues. The CDR3 loop reads CASSVSGNLPGEQYF. Here the CDR3 DNA reads TGCGCCAGCAGCGTTAGCGGGAACCTCCCGGGGGAGCAGTACTTC.

The chain recombines TRBV2 with TRBJ2-5, with D possibly being TRBD2 (5 bases). V was shortened by 6 bases and J by 0 bases, with 11 bases between the two germline ends. The CDR3 is 14 amino acids. The V gene's germline CDR1 is SNHLY and CDR2 FYNNEI. The CDR3 loop reads CASREDPYQETQYF. The CDR3 DNA sequence: TGTGCCAGCAGGGAGGACCCGTACCAAGAGACCCAGTACTTC.

V is TRBV5-6 and J is TRBJ2-7; the match to TRBD1 covers 8 bases. Losses at the gene ends were 3 bases for V and 2 bases for J; bases not matched to a gene: 10. Germline values: CDR1 SGHDT, CDR2 YYEEEE. This CDR3 has 16 amino acids. CDR3 bases: TGTGCCAGCAGCTCCCCGTGGCAGGGGGCTACCTACGAGCAGTACTTC. Amino acid sequence: CASSSPWQGATYEQYF.

The V gene is TRBV2, the J gene TRBJ2-3; 7 bases are a match to TRBD2. In germline, CDR1 is SNHLY, CDR2 FYNNEI. The J segment lost 4 bases and the V segment lost 11 bases, leaving 12 bases of the junction unmatched. CDR3 length: 14 residues. The CDR3 nucleotides read TGTGCCGGCCGGAGAAGCGGGGCTTCAGATACGCAGTATTTT. Amino acid sequence: CAGRRSGASDTQYF.

The chain has TRBV6-5 and TRBJ1-5, with TRBD1 matching over 11 bases. Germline V CDR1 and CDR2: MNHEY, SVGAGI. Trimming at V came to 6 bases and at J to 5 bases, leaving 3 bases not matched to a gene. The CDR3 runs to 14 residues. The CDR3 here is CASSRDRGDQPQHF. For the CDR3, the DNA is TGTGCCAGCAGCCGGGACAGGGGGGATCAGCCCCAGCATTTT.

The rearrangement links TRBV9 to TRBJ2-7; D might be TRBD1 (6 bases). Germline assignment: CDR1 SGDLS and CDR2 YYNGEE. This CDR3 contains 15 residues. V was trimmed by 3 bases and J by 5 bases, leaving 18 bases between them. Written as DNA, the CDR3 is TGTGCCAGCAGCGCCCTCCGGCAGGGGATACACGAGCAGTACTTC. Protein: CASSALRQGIHEQYF. Combining the CDR3 with reference TRBV9 and TRBJ2-7 gives the whole variable domain DSGVTQTPKHLITATGQRVTLRCSPRSGDLSVYWYQQSLDQGLQFLIQYYNGEERAKGNILERFSAQQFPDLHSELNLSSLELGDSALYFCASSALRQGIHEQYFGPGTRLTVT.

The chain carries TRBV27 and TRBJ2-1; 11 bases match TRBD1. V shed 0 bases, J shed 8 bases, and the junction held 3 bases outside the gene matches. This CDR3 has 15 residues. Per the germline V gene, CDR1 is MNHEY and CDR2 is SMNVEV (reference sequence). The CDR3 protein is CASSLSWTGGDEQFF. The CDR3 coding sequence is TGTGCCAGCAGTTTATCTTGGACAGGGGGCGATGAGCAGTTCTTC.

The J gene is TRBJ2-1, the V gene TRBV20-1, with TRBD2 as a possible D gene (6 bases). V lost 3 bases and J lost 7, with 16 bases in between. The CDR3 contains 14 residues. CDR1 and CDR2 from the germline V gene are DFQATT and SNEGSKA (reference sequence). DNA for the CDR3: TGCAGTGCTAGTTGGCGGGGAAACCGGAATGAGCAGTTCTTC. Its protein is CSASWRGNRNEQFF.